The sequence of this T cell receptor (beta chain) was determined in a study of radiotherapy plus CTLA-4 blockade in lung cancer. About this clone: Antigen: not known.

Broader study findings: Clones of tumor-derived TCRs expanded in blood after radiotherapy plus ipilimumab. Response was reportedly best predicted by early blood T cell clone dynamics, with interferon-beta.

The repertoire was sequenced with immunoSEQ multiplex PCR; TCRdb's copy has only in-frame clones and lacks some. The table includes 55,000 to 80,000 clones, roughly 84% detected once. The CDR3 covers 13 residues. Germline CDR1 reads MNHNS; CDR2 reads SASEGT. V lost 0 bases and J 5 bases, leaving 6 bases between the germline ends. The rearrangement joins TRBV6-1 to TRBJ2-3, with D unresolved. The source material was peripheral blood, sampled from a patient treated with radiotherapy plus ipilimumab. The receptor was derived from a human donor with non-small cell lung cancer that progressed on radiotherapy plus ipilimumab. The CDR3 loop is CASSEALRDTQYF. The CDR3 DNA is TGTGCCAGCAGTGAAGCGCTTAGAGATACGCAGTATTTT.